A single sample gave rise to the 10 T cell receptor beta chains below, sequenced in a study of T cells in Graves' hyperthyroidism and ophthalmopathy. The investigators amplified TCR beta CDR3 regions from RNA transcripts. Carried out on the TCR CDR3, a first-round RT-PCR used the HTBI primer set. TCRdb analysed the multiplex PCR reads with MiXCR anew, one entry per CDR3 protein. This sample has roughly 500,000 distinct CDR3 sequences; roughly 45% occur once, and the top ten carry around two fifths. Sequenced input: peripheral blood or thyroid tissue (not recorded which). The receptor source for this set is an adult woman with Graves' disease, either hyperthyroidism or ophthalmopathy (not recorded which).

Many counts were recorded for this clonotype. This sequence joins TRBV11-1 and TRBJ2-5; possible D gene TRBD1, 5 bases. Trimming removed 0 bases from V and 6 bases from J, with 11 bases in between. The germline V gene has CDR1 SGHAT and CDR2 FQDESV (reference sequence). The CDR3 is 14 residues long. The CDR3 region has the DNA TGTGCCAGCAGCTTAGCTGCAGGGTGGAAGACCCAGTACTTC. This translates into CASSLAAGWKTQYF.

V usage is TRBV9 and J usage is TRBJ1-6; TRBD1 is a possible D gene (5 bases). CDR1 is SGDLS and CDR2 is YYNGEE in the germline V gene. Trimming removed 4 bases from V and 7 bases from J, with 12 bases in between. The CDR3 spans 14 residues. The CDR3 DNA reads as TGTGCCAGCAGCCCCCAGACAGCAAATTCACCCCTCCACTTT. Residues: CASSPQTANSPLHF.

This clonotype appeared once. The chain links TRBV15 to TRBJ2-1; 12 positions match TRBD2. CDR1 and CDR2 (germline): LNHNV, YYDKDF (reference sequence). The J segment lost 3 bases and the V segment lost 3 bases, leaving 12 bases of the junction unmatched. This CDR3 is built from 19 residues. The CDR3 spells CATSSYSMLAGGIYNEQFF. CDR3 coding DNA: TGTGCCACCAGCAGTTACTCAATGCTAGCGGGAGGGATCTACAATGAGCAGTTCTTC. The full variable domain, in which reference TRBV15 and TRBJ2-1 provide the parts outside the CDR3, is DAMVIQNPRYQVTQFGKPVTLSCSQTLNHNVMYWYQQKSSQAPKLLFHYYDKDFNNEADTPDNFQSRRPNTSFCFLDIRSPGLGDTAMYLCATSSYSMLAGGIYNEQFFGPGTRLTVL.

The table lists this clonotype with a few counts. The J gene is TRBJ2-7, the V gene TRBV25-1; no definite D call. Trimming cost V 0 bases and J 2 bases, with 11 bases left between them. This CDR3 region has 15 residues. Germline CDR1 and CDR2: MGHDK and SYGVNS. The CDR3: CASSEYTSIPYEQYF. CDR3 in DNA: TGTGCCAGCAGTGAATATACGAGTATACCCTACGAGCAGTACTTC.

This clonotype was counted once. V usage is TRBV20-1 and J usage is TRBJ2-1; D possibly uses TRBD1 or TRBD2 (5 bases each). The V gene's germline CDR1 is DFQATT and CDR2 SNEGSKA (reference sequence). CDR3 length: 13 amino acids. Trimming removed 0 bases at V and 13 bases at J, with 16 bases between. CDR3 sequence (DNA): TGCAGTGCTAGAGATCAAGGGACGAGGGACCAGTTCTTC. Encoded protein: CSARDQGTRDQFF.

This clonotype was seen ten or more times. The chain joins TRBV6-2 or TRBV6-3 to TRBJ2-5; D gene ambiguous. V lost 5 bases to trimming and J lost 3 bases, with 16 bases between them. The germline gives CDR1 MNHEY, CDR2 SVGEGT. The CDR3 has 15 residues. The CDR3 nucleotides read TGTGCCAGCAGTCTCCGGGCAGGATCGAAAGAGACCCAGTACTTC. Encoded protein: CASSLRAGSKETQYF.

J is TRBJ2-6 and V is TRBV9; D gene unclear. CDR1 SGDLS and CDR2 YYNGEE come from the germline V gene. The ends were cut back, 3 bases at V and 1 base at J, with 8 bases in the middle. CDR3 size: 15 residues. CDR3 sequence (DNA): TGTGCCAGCAGCGCATGGGGTTCTGGGGCCAACGTCCTGACTTTC. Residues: CASSAWGSGANVLTF.

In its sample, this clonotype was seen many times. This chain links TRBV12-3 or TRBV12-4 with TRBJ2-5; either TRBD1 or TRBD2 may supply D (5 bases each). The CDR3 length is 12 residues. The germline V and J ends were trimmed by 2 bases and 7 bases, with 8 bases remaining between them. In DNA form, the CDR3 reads TGTGCCAGCAGTTTATTCGGGGCGACCCAGTACTTC. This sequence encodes CASSLFGATQYF.

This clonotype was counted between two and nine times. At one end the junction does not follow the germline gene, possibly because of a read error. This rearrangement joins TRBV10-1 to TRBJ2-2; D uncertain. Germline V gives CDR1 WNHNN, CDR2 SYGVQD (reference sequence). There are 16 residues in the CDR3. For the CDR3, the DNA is TGTGCCAGCAGTCCCCACATTCCTCACTGGACCGGGGAGCTGTTTTTT. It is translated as CASSPHIPHWTGELFF.

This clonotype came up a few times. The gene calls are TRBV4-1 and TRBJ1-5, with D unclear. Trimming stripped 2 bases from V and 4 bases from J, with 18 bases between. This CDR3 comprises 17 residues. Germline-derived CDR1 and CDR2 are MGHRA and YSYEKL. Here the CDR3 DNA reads TGCGCCAGCAGCCAATCTATCGTGAAACGAAAAAATCAGCCCCAGCATTTT. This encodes CASSQSIVKRKNQPQHF.